This paragraph covers one T cell receptor (beta chain) sequence. No cognate antigen has been identified for it. Per-nucleotide qualities are absent, and no much larger clonotype sits a single base away. These data originate in a study of shared clonotypes between healthy human individuals (dated by TCRdb to the early 2020s). Looking at the study overall: Three men and a couple of women, aged 18 to 49 years, made up the cohort. For each donor, three plates each were used for CD4 naive and CD4 memory, two plates were used for CD8 naive, and one plate was used for CD8 memory. To estimate repertoire size and how much clonotype sharing occurs between individuals, the study deeply sequenced the blood TCR repertoires of several healthy adults. Different laboratories and diverse techniques were used to prepare libraries and sequence TCR repertoires, to increase sequencing depth and limit assay-specific biases. Each donor's leukapheresis produced roughly between about 0.9 and 9.5 billion PBMCs. What the research found in general, with its limitations: Even with the large sequencing depth, rarefaction of the sorted-subset datasets indicated that sequencing was incomplete. Because the study included a small number of donors, the genetic and exposure-history diversity represented was limited. Pairwise subsampling led to the expectation that sequencing depth would affect the degree of clonotype sharing among donors. Higher generation probabilities were observed for clonotypes shared by all four sorted-subset donors than for non-shared clonotypes. Sharing across several donors was observed for approximately 5% of naive CD4, less than 4% of naive CD8, 2% to 2.5% of memory CD4, and roughly 0.43% of memory CD8 clonotypes. Sampling was restricted to blood, and TCR repertoires in tissues likely differ from the TCR repertoires found in blood. Estimated clonotype richness was generally larger for naive than for memory subsets.

Per the germline V gene, SGHTA is the CDR1 and FQGNSA is the CDR2. V is pared back by 0 bases and J by 7 bases, with 10 bases lying between the germline termini. The CDR3, from cysteine to phenylalanine, totals 14 residues. This entry keeps only the CDR3 DNA: 42 bases, framed from base 1. Using the deep immunoSEQ assay, TCR CDR3 regions were amplified from genomic DNA by multiplex PCR. Genomic DNA extracted from each cell subset was distributed evenly over all wells of several immunoSEQ 96-well plates, and each plate served as one replicate. Each replicate PCR for sorted subsets received around 210 ng genomic DNA, equal to about 30,000 T cell genomes. Purified libraries were measured with a Qubit 3.0 fluorometer, size-checked on a Bioanalyzer 2100, and measured again with the KAPA Library Quantification kit. A separate single-read 150-cycle Illumina NextSeq 550 flow cell was used to sequence each immunoSEQ 96-well plate. The authors' pipeline ran thus. Because the immunoSEQ output included only junctional sequences and no quality scores, the filtering could not be the same as the filtering used for full-length reads. To assign V/J genes and CDR3, sequences were annotated against IMGT germline references using PyIR, a Python wrapper for IgBLAST v1.9. Reads with weak V/J assignments (E-value above 1e-6), missing CDR3, stop codons, out-of-frame junctions, or ambiguous translated residues were removed. A V3J clonotype was defined by an identical inferred V gene, J gene, and CDR3 amino acid sequence. To compute the percentage overlap between repertoires, the number of shared unique clonotypes was divided by the size of the smaller repertoire. Richness of each repertoire was evaluated using RTK rarefaction, the Chao1 estimator, and Recon v2.1 estimates of unobserved clonotypes. OLGA was used to compute generation probabilities for all TCRbeta clonotypes that the gDNA method yielded from a handful of donors. This immuneACCESS table, as held by TCRdb, lists in-frame sequences with V and J called but not all clones. Of the missing ones, under half trace to an unresolved V gene in checked studies; the others have no known cause. D and trimming come from the DNA, and the V and J calls and clone size come from that table. In this sample the table shows some 790,000 clones, around 77% of which occur a single time. Approximately 2% of the sample is taken by the ten largest.

Donors were healthy HIV-negative adults with no recently reported acute infections or vaccinations. All donors were Caucasian adults living in Nashville, Tennessee, USA. CD4+ T cells were enriched by magnetic negative selection; naive cells were then positively selected on CD45RA, and the negative fraction formed the memory subset. Blood was obtained by leukapheresis, after which PBMCs were separated by Ficoll-Histopaque density gradient centrifugation and cryopreserved in liquid nitrogen vapor phase. Analytical flow cytometry was used to check the purity and quantity of every magnetically sorted T cell population. Genomic DNA was isolated from each sorted fraction and quantified by UV absorbance on a Nanodrop 2000c.

The source is a young woman in good health. Material for sequencing was memory CD4+ T cells sorted from blood. The sample's cell subset or site, from its label and the paper: CD45RA-negative fraction. Recombination linked TRBV7-2 to TRBJ1-5; no D segment can be confidently identified. The CDR3 here reads CASSLAQRGQPQHF. Read as DNA, the sequence is TGTGCCAGCAGCTTAGCGCAGAGAGGCCAGCCCCAGCATTTT.